This T cell receptor beta chain is from a study of T-cell memory formation after mild COVID-19. TCRdb redid the calling of the 5' RACE reads with MiXCR, one entry per CDR3 protein. The table shows hundreds of thousands of distinct CDR3 sequences, with about 15% occurring only once. As to this clonotype: No antigen is known for it.

Study-wide points: Some responding clones appeared in pre-infection memory, suggesting cross-reactive memory joined. Clones shrinking from day 15 to 85 showed even CD4/CD8 mixes; later expanders tilted CD4+.

The ends were cut back, 5 bases at V and 3 bases at J, with 13 bases in the middle. There are 14 residues in the CDR3. Germline assignment: CDR1 SEHNR and CDR2 FQNEAQ (reference sequence). This sequence joins TRBV7-9 and TRBJ1-1; no clear D. This receptor was taken from a man in his late teens or twenties who had mild COVID-19 (a few samples of this study predate the infection). Cell type and time point are not known. The sequenced sample consisted of PBMCs or a T cell subset sorted from them (not recorded which). CDR3 sequence: CASSPSVTHTEAFF. DNA of the CDR3: TGTGCCAGCAGCCCATCAGTAACTCACACTGAAGCTTTCTTT.